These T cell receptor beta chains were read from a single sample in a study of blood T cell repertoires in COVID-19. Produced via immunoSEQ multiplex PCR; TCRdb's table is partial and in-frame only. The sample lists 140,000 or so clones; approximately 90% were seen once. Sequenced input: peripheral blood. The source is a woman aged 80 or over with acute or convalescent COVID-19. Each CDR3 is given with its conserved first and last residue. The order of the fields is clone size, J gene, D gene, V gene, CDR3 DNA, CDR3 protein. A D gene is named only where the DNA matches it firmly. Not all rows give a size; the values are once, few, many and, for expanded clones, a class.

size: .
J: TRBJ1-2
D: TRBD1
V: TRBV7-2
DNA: TGTGCCAGTAAACGGGGACAGCCATTAAACTATGGCTACACCTTC
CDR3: CASKRGQPLNYGYTF

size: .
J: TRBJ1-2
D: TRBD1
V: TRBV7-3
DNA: TGTGCCAGCAGCCCAGGACAGGGAAGGAACTATGGCTACACCTTC
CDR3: CASSPGQGRNYGYTF

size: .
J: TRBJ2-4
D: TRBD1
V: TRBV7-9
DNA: TGTGCCAGCAGCTTATGGGACAGGGCAAAAAACATTCAGTACTTC
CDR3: CASSLWDRAKNIQYF

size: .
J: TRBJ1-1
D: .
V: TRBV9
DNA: TGTGCCAGCAGCGTAGGGCCCGAGGGCGCTGAAGCTTTCTTT
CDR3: CASSVGPEGAEAFF

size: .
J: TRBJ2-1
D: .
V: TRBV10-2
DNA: TGCGCCAGTTCGGGGGTCTCCTACAATGAGCAGTTCTTC
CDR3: CASSGVSYNEQFF

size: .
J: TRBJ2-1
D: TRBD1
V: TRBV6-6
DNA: TGTGCCAGCCACAGGACAGGGATCGATGAGCAGTTCTTC
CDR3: CASHRTGIDEQFF

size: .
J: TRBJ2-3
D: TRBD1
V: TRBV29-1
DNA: TGCAGCACCCCGGACAGGGGGACGACAGATACGCAGTATTTT
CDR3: CSTPDRGTTDTQYF

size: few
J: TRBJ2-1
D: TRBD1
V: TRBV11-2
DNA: TGTGCCAGCAGCTTTTCGGGACAGAGGATCGGTGAGCAGTTCTTC
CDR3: CASSFSGQRIGEQFF

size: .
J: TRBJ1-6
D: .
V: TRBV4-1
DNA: TGCGCCAGCAGCCAAGCATGGCAGTCCTATAATTCACCCCTCCACTTT
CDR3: CASSQAWQSYNSPLHF

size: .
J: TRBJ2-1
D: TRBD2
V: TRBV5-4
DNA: TGTGCCAGCAGCTTGGGTAATACCGGGGGGGCCTGGAATGAGCAGTTCTTC
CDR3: CASSLGNTGGAWNEQFF

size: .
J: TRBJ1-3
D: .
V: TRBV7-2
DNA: TGTGCCAGCAGCCCGCCCAGTGGGCTAAGGACCATATATTTT
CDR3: CASSPPSGLRTIYF

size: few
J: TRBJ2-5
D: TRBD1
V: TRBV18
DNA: TGTGCCAGCTCACCTACAGGGGCCCAAGAGACCCAGTACTTC
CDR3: CASSPTGAQETQYF

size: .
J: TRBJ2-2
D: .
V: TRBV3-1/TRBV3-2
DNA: TGTGCCAGCAGCCATTCGGCGAGGGTACCCGGGGAGCTGTTTTTT
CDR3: CASSHSARVPGELFF

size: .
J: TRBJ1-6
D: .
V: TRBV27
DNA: TGTGCCAGCAGTTGGGGGGGCAGCTCCTATAATTCACCCCTCCACTTT
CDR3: CASSWGGSSYNSPLHF

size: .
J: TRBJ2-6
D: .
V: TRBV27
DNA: TGTGCCAGCAGTTTAACCTACGGGGGAACTTCCTCTGGGGCCAACGTCCTGACTTTC
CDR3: CASSLTYGGTSSGANVLTF

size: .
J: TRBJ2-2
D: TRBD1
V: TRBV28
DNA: TGTGCCAGCAGTTCGGGACAGGGGCCCGGGGAGCTGTTTTTT
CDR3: CASSSGQGPGELFF

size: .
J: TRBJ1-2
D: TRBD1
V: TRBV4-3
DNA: TGCGCCAGCAGCCAAGATGGGGGACAGGGGGTTTGGACCTATGGCTACACCTTC
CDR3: CASSQDGGQGVWTYGYTF

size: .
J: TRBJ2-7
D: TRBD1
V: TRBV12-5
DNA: TGTGCTAGTGGTCCGCAGGGGGCTCGCTACGAGCAGTACTTC
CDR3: CASGPQGARYEQYF

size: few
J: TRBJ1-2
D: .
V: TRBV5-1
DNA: TGCGCCAGCAGCTTGGACAGCAACTACTATGGCTACACCTTC
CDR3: CASSLDSNYYGYTF

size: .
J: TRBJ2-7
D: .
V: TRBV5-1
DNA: TGCGCCAGCAGCTTGTCGGGCCAGGGAGGAAGGAGCCGCTACGAGCAGTACTTC
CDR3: CASSLSGQGGRSRYEQYF

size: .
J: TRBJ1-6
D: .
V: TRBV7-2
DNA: TGTGCCAGCAGCTTAGAAGGCGGGGGGCAGTATTCACCCCTCCACTTT
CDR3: CASSLEGGGQYSPLHF